Presented here are 12 T cell receptor beta chains from one specimen sequenced in a study of CD8 T cells in Susac syndrome. Random hexamers were used to reverse transcribe 0.5 to 1 ug of RNA. Via MiXCR, TCRdb re-called the immunoSEQ multiplex PCR reads, giving one row per CDR3 protein. There are 150,000 to 190,000 distinct CDR3 sequences in the sample; 85% to 95% occur only once, and 0.15% to 0.2% lies in the top ten. Sample: CD4+ T cells from PBMCs. The receptors come from a human donor with Susac syndrome.

V and J are TRBV15 and TRBJ1-2; TRBD1 aligns across 10 bases. The V segment lost 5 bases and the J segment 8 bases; nucleotides outside the gene matches: 8. The CDR3 is made up of 14 amino acids. Germline-derived CDR1 and CDR2 are LNHNV and YYDKDF (reference sequence). CDR3 in amino acids: CATSRAGQGVGYTF. Here the CDR3 DNA reads TGTGCCACCAGCCGGGCAGGACAGGGGGTCGGCTACACCTTC. Variable domain in full (rest from reference TRBV15 and TRBJ1-2): DAMVIQNPRYQVTQFGKPVTLSCSQTLNHNVMYWYQQKSSQAPKLLFHYYDKDFNNEADTPDNFQSRRPNTSFCFLDIRSPGLGDTAMYLCATSRAGQGVGYTFGSGTRLTVV.

The J gene is TRBJ1-2, the V gene TRBV7-8; 8 positions match TRBD1. The trim removed 4 bases at V and 3 bases at J, leaving 7 bases unmatched. This CDR3 spans 15 amino acids. Germline CDR1 and CDR2: SGHVS and FQNEAQ. The CDR3 loop reads CASSSKPGQDYGYTF. In DNA form, the CDR3 reads TGTGCCAGCAGCTCTAAGCCGGGACAGGACTATGGCTACACCTTC.

The chain links TRBV6-6 to TRBJ2-3; D is undetermined. This CDR3 is built from 14 residues. Germline CDR1 MNHNY, CDR2 SVGAGI (reference sequence). Between the trimmed V and J ends, which lost 2 bases and 6 bases, there was a span of 12 bases. CDR3 sequence reads: CASSYRGMGDTQYF. DNA for the CDR3: TGTGCCAGCAGTTACCGAGGAATGGGGGATACGCAGTATTTT.

The rearrangement joins TRBV12-3 or TRBV12-4 to TRBJ1-2, with TRBD1 matching 7 bases. The J segment lost 4 bases and the V segment lost 10 bases, leaving 9 bases of the junction unmatched. The CDR3 has 13 residues. CDR3 sequence (DNA): TGTGCCACCGGGGACAGAGCTTCCTATGGCTACACCTTC. Translated: CATGDRASYGYTF.

Here the CDR3 DNA reads TGTGCCAGCAGTCCCCCAGGGGAGGCCAACGTCCTGACTTTC. It yields the protein CASSPPGEANVLTF. V usage is TRBV12-3 or TRBV12-4 and J usage is TRBJ2-6; the D gene is possibly TRBD1 (6 bases). Between the trimmed V and J ends, which lost 5 bases and 6 bases, there was a span of 11 bases. There are 14 residues in the CDR3.

This rearrangement joins TRBV29-1 to TRBJ2-5, with D tentatively TRBD1 or TRBD2 (7 bases each). Looked up from germline, CDR1 is SQVTM and CDR2 is ANQGSEA. V dropped 6 bases and J dropped 5 bases, with 13 bases sitting between them. This CDR3 is built from 12 residues. CDR3 bases: TGCAGCGTGTACAGGGGAGGGGAGACCCAGTACTTC. It codes for CSVYRGGETQYF. The complete variable domain, with remaining parts taken from reference TRBV29-1 and TRBJ2-5, reads SAVISQKPSRDICQRGTSLTIQCQVDSQVTMMFWYRQQPGQSLTLIATANQGSEATYESGFVIDKFPISRPNLTFSTLTVSNMSPEDSSIYLCSVYRGGETQYFGPGTRLLVL.

The gene calls are TRBV12-3 or TRBV12-4 and TRBJ1-6; the D is unclear. Trimming took off 5 bases at V and 9 bases at J, with 11 bases between the two ends. The CDR3 spans 13 residues. DNA of the CDR3: TGTGCCAGCAGTCCGCATCGGGGTTCACCCCTCCACTTT. Translating gives CASSPHRGSPLHF.

The CDR3 loop is CASSRGHLGTGELFF. CDR3 in DNA: TGTGCCAGCTCACGGGGACACCTCGGGACCGGGGAGCTGTTTTTT. The gene calls are TRBV18 and TRBJ2-2, with a possible D match to TRBD1 (6 bases). The germline CDR1 and CDR2 sequences are KGHSH and LQKENI. The V end lost 4 bases, the J end lost 5 bases, and 14 bases lay between the germline ends. The CDR3 totals 15 residues.

The chain recombines TRBV5-1 with TRBJ2-3; D remains unclear. Deletions cut 5 bases from V and 1 base from J, with 14 bases between. CDR1 and CDR2 (germline): SGHRS, YFSETQ. The CDR3 length is 15 residues. The CDR3 nucleotides read TGCGCCAGCAGTCCACGTGGGCAGGGCACAGATACGCAGTATTTT. Translation gives CASSPRGQGTDTQYF.

V is TRBV29-1 and J is TRBJ2-4; TRBD2 matches at 7 bases. J lost 3 bases, V lost 3 bases, and 2 bases had no gene match. Germline lookup yields CDR1 SQVTM and CDR2 ANQGSEA. The CDR3 covers 13 residues. The CDR3 reads CSVEASGKNIQYF. Here the CDR3 DNA reads TGCAGCGTTGAGGCTAGCGGCAAAAACATTCAGTACTTC.

This rearrangement joins TRBV29-1 to TRBJ2-5; tentatively, D is TRBD2 (6 bases). The CDR3 is 12 amino acids. The V gene lost 3 bases and the J gene lost 5 bases, with 10 bases spanning the gap. Germline V CDR1 and CDR2: SQVTM, ANQGSEA. The CDR3 protein is CSVDPGGETQYF. The CDR3 DNA sequence: TGCAGCGTTGATCCAGGAGGGGAGACCCAGTACTTC.

The CDR3 nucleotides read TGCGCCAGCAGCGGAATGGCAGGCAAATCAAACACTGAAGCTTTCTTT. Translated: CASSGMAGKSNTEAFF. The chain is built from TRBV4-1 and TRBJ1-1; D remains unclear. V was clipped by 5 bases and J by 2 bases, with 18 bases between them. This CDR3 contains 16 residues. Germline V gene sequence: CDR1 MGHRA, CDR2 YSYEKL.